One TCR beta chain is described in this entry. The sample is drawn from a study of blood T cell repertoires in COVID-19. Sequenced by immunoSEQ multiplex PCR; TCRdb stores in-frame clones only, minus some. Of roughly 55,000 clones listed, approximately 80% were seen once; the top ten hold about 16%. Deletions cut 1 base from V and 0 bases from J, with 10 bases between. Germline-derived CDR1 and CDR2 are SGHRS and YFSETQ. The CDR3 has 15 amino acids. The receptor was isolated from a human donor with active or convalescent COVID-19. The donor label of this sample is uncertain. Sequencing input: peripheral blood. V is TRBV5-1 and J is TRBJ1-1; weak D call: TRBD1 (6 bases). CDR3 in amino acids: CASSLKGHLNTEAFF. The CDR3 coding sequence is TGCGCCAGCAGCTTGAAGGGACACTTGAACACTGAAGCTTTCTTT.